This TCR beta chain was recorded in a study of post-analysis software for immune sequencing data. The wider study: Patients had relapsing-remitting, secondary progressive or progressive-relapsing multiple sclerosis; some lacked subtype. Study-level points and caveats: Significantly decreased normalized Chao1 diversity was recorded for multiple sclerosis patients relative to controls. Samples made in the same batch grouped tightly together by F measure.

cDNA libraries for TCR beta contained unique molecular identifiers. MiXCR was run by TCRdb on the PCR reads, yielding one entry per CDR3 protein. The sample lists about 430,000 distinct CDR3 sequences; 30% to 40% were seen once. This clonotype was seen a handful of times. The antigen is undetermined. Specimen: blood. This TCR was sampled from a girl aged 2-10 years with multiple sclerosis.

The CDR3 loop reads CASSSGTEETQYF. The CDR3 DNA is TGCGCCAGCAGCTCCGGGACAGAAGAGACCCAGTACTTC. The rearrangement links TRBV5-1 to TRBJ2-5; 7 bases line up with TRBD1. The CDR3 runs 13 residues. After removal of 3 bases from V and 3 bases from J, the junction contained 2 bases not matched to a gene. CDR1 is SGHRS and CDR2 is YFSETQ in the germline V gene.